This T cell receptor beta chain was obtained from a study of blood T cell repertoires in COVID-19. Looking at the study overall: Acute and convalescent COVID-19 samples came from the United States, Italy and Spain.

There are 12 residues in the CDR3. Trimming removed 6 bases from V and 9 bases from J; junction bases left unmatched: 6. Germline-derived CDR1 and CDR2 are LGHDT and YNNKEL (reference sequence). Methods used by the authors: Amplification from reference gene primers served as the basis for estimated nucleated cell counts. The data were produced by immunoSEQ multiplex PCR, yet TCRdb's version contains in-frame clones alone and is incomplete. The D gene and trimming were derived from the DNA, and the V and J assignments and clone size from that table. The data show 90,000 to 100,000 clones, with more than 65% seen just once and roughly 4.4% held by the top ten.

Sequenced input: peripheral blood. The origin of this receptor is a man aged 55 to 69 with acute or convalescent COVID-19. This chain uses TRBV3-1 (or the pseudogene TRBV3-2) with TRBJ2-5; 8 bases map to TRBD1. CDR3 bases: TGTGCCAGCAGGGACAGGGTCGGGTCCCAGTACTTC. It translates to CASRDRVGSQYF.